This T cell receptor (beta chain) is drawn from a study of blood T cell repertoires in COVID-19. Study context: Spain, Italy and the United States supplied samples that represented acute and convalescent COVID-19. In each case, the material was cDNA or gDNA derived from T cells, B-cell-depleted T cells, or PBMCs.

In the study's own analysis: It was from reference gene primer amplification that nucleated cell counts were estimated. Only in-frame clones appear in the TCRdb table, and some are missing; sequencing was by immunoSEQ multiplex PCR. For V, J and clone size, that table is used; D and trimming come from the DNA. The table has under 350,000 clones, 75% to 90% seen once. The germline V gene encodes CDR1 SNHLY and CDR2 FYNNEI. V was cut by 6 bases and J by 4 bases, with 15 bases left in between. The CDR3 is 15 amino acids. The gene calls are TRBV2 and TRBJ2-2, with D uncertain. Sequenced input: peripheral blood. This TCR was recovered from an older woman with acute or convalescent COVID-19. The CDR3, as DNA: TGTGCCAGCAGCAGGCCCGGCTACCGCACCGGGGAGCTGTTTTTT. Its protein product is CASSRPGYRTGELFF.